One sample yielded the 17 T cell receptor beta chains listed below, sequenced in a study of radiation and T cells in renal cell carcinoma. Sequenced by immunoSEQ multiplex PCR; TCRdb stores in-frame clones only, minus some. The repertoire has fewer than 85,000 clones, 70% to 90% of them found once; the top ten carry 4.5% to 7%. Time point meaning: blood 4 weeks post-SBRT, at nephrectomy. Treatment denoted: 15 Gy SBRT to primary tumor, nephrectomy 4 weeks later. Sequencing was performed on blood, taken from a patient whose treatment included radiotherapy and nephrectomy. These receptors all stem from a woman between 65 and 79 years old with renal cell carcinoma.

The chain recombines TRBV15 with TRBJ2-5; D not certain. V lost 0 bases and J lost 2, with 7 bases in between. This CDR3 region has 14 residues. Germline lookup yields CDR1 LNHNV and CDR2 YYDKDF (reference sequence). The CDR3 region is CATSRDRGQETQYF. The DNA for the CDR3 is TGTGCCACCAGCAGAGATCGAGGTCAAGAGACCCAGTACTTC.

The chain links TRBV27 to TRBJ1-5; TRBD1 matches 9 bases. Germline CDR1 is MNHEY and CDR2 is SMNVEV (reference sequence). This CDR3 has 14 residues. The junction had 5 bases not matched to a gene; V was cut back by 4 bases and J by 7 bases. DNA of the CDR3: TGTGCCAGCAGTTCAACAGGGGGCGAGCAGCCCCAGCATTTT. Protein product: CASSSTGGEQPQHF.

Written as DNA, the CDR3 is TGTGCCAGCTCACCGTATCCCTTGGGGCCTAGCGGGGGGGCCGCCTACAATGAGCAGTTCTTC. It specifies CASSPYPLGPSGGAAYNEQFF. The J gene is TRBJ2-1, the V gene TRBV18; 12 bases are a match to TRBD2. Per germline, CDR1 KGHSH and CDR2 LQKENI. The CDR3 sequence is 21 residues long. With 3 bases clipped from V and 2 bases from J, the junction kept 17 bases outside the gene matches.

The chain is built from TRBV5-4 and TRBJ1-4, with TRBD1 matching 8 bases. Germline CDR1 and CDR2: SGHNT and YYREEE (reference sequence). The CDR3 is made up of 15 amino acids. After removal of 3 bases from V and 3 bases from J, the junction contained 4 bases not matched to a gene. The chain's CDR3 is CASSWETGANEKLFF. CDR3 nucleotide sequence: TGTGCCAGCAGCTGGGAGACAGGGGCTAATGAAAAACTGTTTTTT.

The chain links TRBV10-3 to TRBJ2-7; the D gene is possibly TRBD2 (6 bases). Trimming removed 4 bases from V and 4 bases from J, with 14 bases in between. The CDR3 totals 14 residues. Germline V gene sequence: CDR1 ENHRY, CDR2 SYGVKD. The CDR3 protein is CAISAGTGRYEQYF. CDR3 DNA sequence: TGTGCCATCAGTGCGGGGACTGGAAGATACGAGCAGTACTTC.

The V gene is TRBV30, the J gene TRBJ1-2, with no clear D. Deletions cut 0 bases from V and 2 bases from J, with 7 bases between. Germline V gene data show CDR1 as GTSNPN and CDR2 as SVGIG (reference sequence). The CDR3 has 13 amino acids. The CDR3 is CAWSVSENYGYTF. The CDR3 DNA sequence: TGTGCCTGGAGTGTGTCCGAGAACTATGGCTACACCTTC.

V usage is TRBV21-1 and J usage is TRBJ2-7. TRBV21-1 represents a pseudogene. The CDR3 runs 17 residues. The CDR3 spells CASSREDSGWGTYEQYF. The CDR3 DNA sequence: TGTGCCAGCAGCAGAGAGGATTCAGGGTGGGGGACCTACGAGCAGTACTTC.

The genes are TRBV29-1 and TRBJ1-2; D is possibly TRBD1 (6 bases). The germline gives CDR1 SQVTM, CDR2 ANQGSEA. The V and J ends lost 7 bases and 8 bases respectively, with 14 bases between them. The CDR3 loop spans 11 amino acids. The CDR3 is CSASQGKGYTF. The CDR3 nucleotides read TGCAGCGCAAGCCAGGGGAAGGGCTACACCTTC.

The CDR3 is CASSSRWEGTDTQYF. CDR3 DNA sequence: TGTGCCAGCAGTTCCCGGTGGGAGGGTACGGATACGCAGTATTTT. J is TRBJ2-3 and V is TRBV28; 7 nucleotides agree with TRBD2. The CDR3 runs 15 residues. Germline CDR1 MDHEN, CDR2 SYDVKM. Losses at the gene ends were 4 bases for V and 6 bases for J; bases not matched to a gene: 10.

This clone was seen a single time. The V and J genes are TRBV4-3 and TRBJ1-5; D is perhaps TRBD1 (5 bases). V lost 0 bases and J lost 0, with 12 bases in between. Germline values: CDR1 LGHNA, CDR2 YSLEER. The CDR3 has 17 residues. CDR3 amino acids: CASSQERWTSSNQPQHF. The CDR3 DNA reads as TGCGCCAGCAGCCAAGAGAGGTGGACATCTAGCAATCAGCCCCAGCATTTT.

This clone has more than one count but fewer than ten. V and J are TRBV28 and TRBJ1-5; 11 bases match TRBD1. CDR1 and CDR2 (germline): MDHEN, SYDVKM. The CDR3 runs 15 residues. Trimming cost V 3 bases and J 7 bases; bases outside gene matches: 5. This CDR3 reads CASSLWTGGGQPQHF. CDR3 nucleotides: TGTGCCAGCAGTTTGTGGACAGGGGGCGGGCAGCCCCAGCATTTT.

This clone was recorded only once. The chain recombines TRBV5-1 with TRBJ2-7, with 7 nucleotides matching TRBD1. The V gene end was trimmed by 4 bases and the J gene end by 2 bases; junction bases not matched to a gene: 9. Germline CDR1 and CDR2: SGHRS and YFSETQ. The CDR3 is 15 amino acids. CDR3 DNA: TGCGCCAGCAGCCCGTGGACAGGCTATACCTACGAGCAGTACTTC. Translation: CASSPWTGYTYEQYF. Complete variable domain (other parts from reference TRBV5-1 and TRBJ2-7): KAGVTQTPRYLIKTRGQQVTLSCSPISGHRSVSWYQQTPGQGLQFLFEYFSETQRNKGNFPGRFSGRQFSNSRSEMNVSTLELGDSALYLCASSPWTGYTYEQYFGPGTRLTVT.

This clone was picked up one time. This chain joins TRBV6-5 and TRBJ2-2; 8 bases line up with TRBD2. The CDR3 consists of 16 residues. Germline trimming cut 1 base from V and 4 bases from J; bases unmatched to any gene: 5. Looked up from germline, CDR1 is MNHEY and CDR2 is SVGAGI. CDR3 in DNA: TGTGCCAGCAGTTACTTCGGGGGGGCTAGCACCGGGGAGCTGTTTTTT. This gives the protein CASSYFGGASTGELFF.

The chain joins TRBV28 to TRBJ1-1; D gene uncertain. The CDR3 length is 14 residues. Germline V gene sequence: CDR1 MDHEN, CDR2 SYDVKM. Trimming stripped 8 bases from V and 4 bases from J, with 17 bases between. CDR3 sequence reads: CASFPGGSGTEAFF. CDR3 DNA sequence: TGTGCCAGCTTTCCGGGAGGGAGTGGCACTGAAGCTTTCTTT.

This sequence joins TRBV5-4 and TRBJ2-6; 9 bases fit TRBD1. Germline V CDR1 and CDR2: SGHNT, YYREEE (reference sequence). The length of the CDR3 is 17 residues. The trim removed 3 bases at V and 1 base at J, leaving 5 bases unmatched. The CDR3 bases are TGTGCCAGCAGCTCCGGGACAGGGAATTCTGGGGCCAACGTCCTGACTTTC. It yields the protein CASSSGTGNSGANVLTF.

This clone was observed a handful of times. V gene TRBV29-1 combines with J gene TRBJ1-5, with D possibly matching TRBD1 (6 bases). With 6 bases removed from V and 4 bases from J, the gap between germline ends came to 16 bases. The length of the CDR3 is 14 residues. The V gene's germline CDR1 is SQVTM and CDR2 ANQGSEA. The CDR3 loop is CSVTVQGSNQPQHF. The CDR3 nucleotides are TGCAGCGTGACCGTGCAGGGGTCAAATCAGCCCCAGCATTTT.

In nucleotides, the CDR3 is TGTGCCAGCAGCCGGGACAGGGGACAAGAGACCCAGTACTTC. As protein: CASSRDRGQETQYF. This chain uses TRBV7-2 with TRBJ2-5, with 10 nucleotides matching TRBD1. This CDR3 spans 14 amino acids. Looked up from germline, CDR1 is SGHTA and CDR2 is FQGNSA. Trimming cost V 5 bases and J 2 bases; bases outside gene matches: 2.